The entry that follows covers one T cell receptor (beta chain) sequence. Antigen: not known. Profiled with immunoSEQ multiplex PCR; TCRdb holds only in-frame clones, not every one. The table lists 30,000 to 40,000 clones, about 93% of them singletons. The data derive from a study of a mutant IDH1 vaccine in newly diagnosed glioma. Study summary: Vaccines were begun 4-6 weeks after radiotherapy alone, or with temozolomide cycles.

As to time point: week 47, end of study. Doses consisted of 300 ug of mutant IDH1 20-mer peptide each, paired with topical imiquimod. V lost 3 bases to trimming and J lost 6 bases, with 18 bases between them. Germline V gene data show CDR1 as SGDLS and CDR2 as YYNGEE. This CDR3 has 15 amino acids. The TCR was taken from a woman in her thirties or forties with glioma. The chain recombines TRBV9 with TRBJ1-2, with a tentative D call TRBD1 (6 bases). The sequencing used PBMCs, collected from a glioma patient whose treatment included an IDH1 peptide vaccine. This chain's CDR3 is CASSADSSLTDGYTF. The CDR3 coding sequence is TGTGCCAGCAGCGCGGACAGTTCCCTTACGGATGGCTACACCTTC.